The clone carrying this TCR beta chain was observed a few times. Its antigen remains unknown. The data belong to a study of blood T cells in healthy people across ages. Study-wide results and caveats: A greater number of naive CD4+ cells and higher diversity distinguished long-lived donors from aged donors.

Extracted total RNA amounted to at least 5.5 micrograms for each sample. A J-beta primer mix and a sample-barcoded 5' primer were used in a second PCR of about 6 to 12 cycles. Unique molecular identifiers of 12 random nucleotides labeled each cDNA. TCRdb fed the 5' RACE reads into MiXCR, producing one record per CDR3 protein. The sample yields about 510,000 distinct CDR3 sequences, 27% seen once. This CDR3 has 14 amino acids. V was clipped by 0 bases and J by 6 bases; unmatched bases: 5. Germline V lookup: CDR1 MNHEY, CDR2 SVGAGI. The same data also contributed to another study, on T cells of mothers and their children. From that paper: A few healthy Caucasian mothers, along with their six children, were the donors.

Sequences were obtained from blood. The receptor was derived from a boy aged 2 to 10 in good health. The chain joins TRBV6-5 to TRBJ2-7; TRBD1 matches at 7 bases. The CDR3 loop is CASSYSPTGSEQYF. CDR3 nucleotides: TGTGCCAGCAGTTACTCACCGACAGGGTCCGAGCAGTACTTC.